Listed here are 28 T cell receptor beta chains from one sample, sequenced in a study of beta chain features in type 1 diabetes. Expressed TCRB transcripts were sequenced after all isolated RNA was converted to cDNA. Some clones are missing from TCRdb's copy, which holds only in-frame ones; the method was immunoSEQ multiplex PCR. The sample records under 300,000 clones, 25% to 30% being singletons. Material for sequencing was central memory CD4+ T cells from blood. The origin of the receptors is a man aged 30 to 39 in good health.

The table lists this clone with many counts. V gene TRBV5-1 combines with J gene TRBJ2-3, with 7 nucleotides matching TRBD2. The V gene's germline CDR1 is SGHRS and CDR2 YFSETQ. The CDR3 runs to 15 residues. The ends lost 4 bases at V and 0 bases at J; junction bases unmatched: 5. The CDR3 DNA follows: TGCGCCAGCAGCCCCGAGCGGGGAAGCACAGATACGCAGTATTTT. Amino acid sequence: CASSPERGSTDTQYF.

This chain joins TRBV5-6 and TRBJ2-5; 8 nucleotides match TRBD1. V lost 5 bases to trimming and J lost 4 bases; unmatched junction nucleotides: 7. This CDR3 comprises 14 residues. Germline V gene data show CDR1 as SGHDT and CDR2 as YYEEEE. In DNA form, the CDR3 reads TGTGCCAGCAGGAACAGGGGGTCAGGAGAGACCCAGTACTTC. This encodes CASRNRGSGETQYF.

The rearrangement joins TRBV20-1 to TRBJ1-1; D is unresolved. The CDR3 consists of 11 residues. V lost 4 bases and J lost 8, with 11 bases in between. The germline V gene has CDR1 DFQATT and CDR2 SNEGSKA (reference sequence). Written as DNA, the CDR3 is TGCAGTGCTACATCCGTCCCAGAAGCTTTCTTT. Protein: CSATSVPEAFF.

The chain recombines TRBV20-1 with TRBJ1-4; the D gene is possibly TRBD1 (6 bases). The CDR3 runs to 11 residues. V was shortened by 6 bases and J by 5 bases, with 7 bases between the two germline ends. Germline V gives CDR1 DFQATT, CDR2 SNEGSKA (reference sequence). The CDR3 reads CSAQGNEKLFF. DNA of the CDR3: TGCAGTGCGCAGGGGAATGAAAAACTGTTTTTT.

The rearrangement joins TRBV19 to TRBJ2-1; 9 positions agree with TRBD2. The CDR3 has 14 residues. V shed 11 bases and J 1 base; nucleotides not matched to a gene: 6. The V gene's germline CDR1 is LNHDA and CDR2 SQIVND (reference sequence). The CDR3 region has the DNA TGTGCCTCCAACGCGGGAGGGTCCTACAATGAGCAGTTCTTC. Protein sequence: CASNAGGSYNEQFF.

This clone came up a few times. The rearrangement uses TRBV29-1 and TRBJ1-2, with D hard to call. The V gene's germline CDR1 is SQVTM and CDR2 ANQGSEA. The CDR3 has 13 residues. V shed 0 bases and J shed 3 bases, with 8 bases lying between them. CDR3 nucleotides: TGCAGCGTTGAAGAAGTCCGGGACTATGGCTACACCTTC. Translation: CSVEEVRDYGYTF. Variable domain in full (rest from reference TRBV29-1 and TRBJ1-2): SAVISQKPSRDICQRGTSLTIQCQVDSQVTMMFWYRQQPGQSLTLIATANQGSEATYESGFVIDKFPISRPNLTFSTLTVSNMSPEDSSIYLCSVEEVRDYGYTFGSGTRLTVV.

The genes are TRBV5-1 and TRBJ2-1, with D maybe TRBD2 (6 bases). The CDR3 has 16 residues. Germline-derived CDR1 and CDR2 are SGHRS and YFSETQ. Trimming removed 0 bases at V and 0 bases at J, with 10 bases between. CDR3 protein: CASSLGSGPSYNEQFF. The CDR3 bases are TGCGCCAGCAGCTTGGGTAGCGGCCCCTCCTACAATGAGCAGTTCTTC.

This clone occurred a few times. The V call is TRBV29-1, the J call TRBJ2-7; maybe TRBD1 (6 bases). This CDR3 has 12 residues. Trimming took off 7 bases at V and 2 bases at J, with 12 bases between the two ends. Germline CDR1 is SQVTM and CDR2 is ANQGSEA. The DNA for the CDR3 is TGCAGCGCCTCGCCAGGGGCCTACGAGCAGTACTTC. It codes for CSASPGAYEQYF.

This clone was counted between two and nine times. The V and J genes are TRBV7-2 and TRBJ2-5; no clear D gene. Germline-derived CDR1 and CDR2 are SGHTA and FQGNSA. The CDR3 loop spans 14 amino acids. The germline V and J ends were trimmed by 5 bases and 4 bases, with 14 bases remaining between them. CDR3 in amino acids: CASSTPLGTETQYF. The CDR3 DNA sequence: TGTGCCAGCAGCACCCCTCTAGGCACAGAGACCCAGTACTTC.

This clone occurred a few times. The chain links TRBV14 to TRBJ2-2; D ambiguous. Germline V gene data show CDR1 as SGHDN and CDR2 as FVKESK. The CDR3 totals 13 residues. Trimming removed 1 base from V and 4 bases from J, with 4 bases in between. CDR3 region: CASSQGPTGELFF. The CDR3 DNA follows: TGTGCCAGCAGCCAAGGGCCCACCGGGGAGCTGTTTTTT.

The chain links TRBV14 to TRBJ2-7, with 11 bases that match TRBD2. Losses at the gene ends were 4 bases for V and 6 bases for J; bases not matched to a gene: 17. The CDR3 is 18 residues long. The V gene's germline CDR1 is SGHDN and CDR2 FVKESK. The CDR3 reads CASSRHGSGRAGYGEQYF. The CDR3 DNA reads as TGTGCCAGCAGCCGTCATGGTAGCGGGAGGGCCGGCTACGGCGAGCAGTACTTC. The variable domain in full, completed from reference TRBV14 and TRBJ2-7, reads EAGVTQFPSHSVIEKGQTVTLRCDPISGHDNLYWYRRVMGKEIKFLLHFVKESKQDESGMPNNRFLAERTGGTYSTLKVQPAELEDSGVYFCASSRHGSGRAGYGEQYFGPGTRLTVT.

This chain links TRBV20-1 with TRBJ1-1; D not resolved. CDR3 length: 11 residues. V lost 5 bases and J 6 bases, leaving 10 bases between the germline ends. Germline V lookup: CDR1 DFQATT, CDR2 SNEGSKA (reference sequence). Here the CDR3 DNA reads TGCAGTGCTTTGGGGTACCCTGAAGCTTTCTTT. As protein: CSALGYPEAFF.

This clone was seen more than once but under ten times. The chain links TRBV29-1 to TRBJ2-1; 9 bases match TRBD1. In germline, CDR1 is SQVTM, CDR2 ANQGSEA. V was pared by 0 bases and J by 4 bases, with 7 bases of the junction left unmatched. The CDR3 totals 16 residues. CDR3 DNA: TGCAGCGTTGAAGAAGGTACAGGGGGCGCTTACAATGAGCAGTTCTTC. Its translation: CSVEEGTGGAYNEQFF.

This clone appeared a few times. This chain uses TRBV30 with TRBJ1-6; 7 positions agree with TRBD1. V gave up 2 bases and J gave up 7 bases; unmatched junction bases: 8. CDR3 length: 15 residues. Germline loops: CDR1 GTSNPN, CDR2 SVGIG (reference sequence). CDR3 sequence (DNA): TGTGCCTGGAGTACCCCGGGACAGAAGAATTCACCCCTCCACTTT. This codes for CAWSTPGQKNSPLHF.

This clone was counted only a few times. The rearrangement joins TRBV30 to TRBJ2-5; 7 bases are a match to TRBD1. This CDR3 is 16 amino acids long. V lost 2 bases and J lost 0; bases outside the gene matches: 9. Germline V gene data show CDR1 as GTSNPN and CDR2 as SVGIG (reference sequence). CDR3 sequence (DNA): TGTGCCTGGAGTCCCGGGGACAGCTTGTACCAAGAGACCCAGTACTTC. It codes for CAWSPGDSLYQETQYF.

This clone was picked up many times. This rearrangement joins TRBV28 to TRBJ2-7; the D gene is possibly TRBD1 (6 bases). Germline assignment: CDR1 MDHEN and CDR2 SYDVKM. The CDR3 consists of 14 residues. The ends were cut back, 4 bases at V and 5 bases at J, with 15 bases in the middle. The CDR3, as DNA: TGTGCCAGCAGTTCAACGTGGACAGCCCACGAGCAGTACTTC. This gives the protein CASSSTWTAHEQYF.

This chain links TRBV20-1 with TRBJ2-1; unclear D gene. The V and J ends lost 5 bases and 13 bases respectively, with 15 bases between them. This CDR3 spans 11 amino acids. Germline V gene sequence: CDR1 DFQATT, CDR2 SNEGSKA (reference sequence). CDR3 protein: CSAFDQPNQFF. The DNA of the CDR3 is TGCAGTGCTTTCGACCAACCAAATCAGTTCTTC.

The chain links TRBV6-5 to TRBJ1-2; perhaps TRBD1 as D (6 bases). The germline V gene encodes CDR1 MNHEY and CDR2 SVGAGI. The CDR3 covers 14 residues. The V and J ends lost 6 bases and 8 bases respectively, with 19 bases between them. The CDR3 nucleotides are TGTGCCAGCAGCCTCAAATCGGGGGCACAAGGCTACACCTTC. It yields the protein CASSLKSGAQGYTF.

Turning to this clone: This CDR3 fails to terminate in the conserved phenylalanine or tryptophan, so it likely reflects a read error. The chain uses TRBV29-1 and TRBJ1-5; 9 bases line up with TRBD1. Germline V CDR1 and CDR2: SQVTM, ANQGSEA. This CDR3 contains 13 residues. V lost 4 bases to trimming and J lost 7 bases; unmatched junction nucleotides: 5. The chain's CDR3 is CSVGRDREQPQHL. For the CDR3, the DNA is TGCAGCGTTGGTAGGGACAGGGAACAGCCCCAGCATCTT.

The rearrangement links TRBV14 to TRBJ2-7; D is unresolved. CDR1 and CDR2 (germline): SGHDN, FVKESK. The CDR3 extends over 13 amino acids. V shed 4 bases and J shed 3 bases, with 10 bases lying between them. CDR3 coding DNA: TGTGCCAGCAGCCCCCGGAGTCGCTACGAGCAGTACTTC. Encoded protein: CASSPRSRYEQYF.

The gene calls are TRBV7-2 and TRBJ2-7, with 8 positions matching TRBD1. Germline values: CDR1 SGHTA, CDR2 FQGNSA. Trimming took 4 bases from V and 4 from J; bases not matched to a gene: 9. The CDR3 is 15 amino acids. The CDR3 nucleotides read TGTGCCAGCAGCTCGGCGGCGACAGGGGTTTACGAGCAGTACTTC. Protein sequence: CASSSAATGVYEQYF.

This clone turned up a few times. CDR3 sequence reads: CSAAFETQYF. As DNA, the CDR3 is TGCAGTGCCGCTTTCGAGACCCAGTACTTC. The chain is built from TRBV20-1 and TRBJ2-5, with D uncertain. This CDR3 has 10 residues. Germline CDR1 reads DFQATT; CDR2 reads SNEGSKA (reference sequence). Deletions cut 6 bases from V and 5 bases from J, with 7 bases between.

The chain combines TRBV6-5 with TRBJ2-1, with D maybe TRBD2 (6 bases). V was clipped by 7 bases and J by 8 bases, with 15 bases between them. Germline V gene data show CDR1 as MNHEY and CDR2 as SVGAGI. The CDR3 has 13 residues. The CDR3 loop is CASTLPGGDEQFF. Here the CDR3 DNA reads TGTGCCAGCACCCTACCTGGAGGGGATGAGCAGTTCTTC.

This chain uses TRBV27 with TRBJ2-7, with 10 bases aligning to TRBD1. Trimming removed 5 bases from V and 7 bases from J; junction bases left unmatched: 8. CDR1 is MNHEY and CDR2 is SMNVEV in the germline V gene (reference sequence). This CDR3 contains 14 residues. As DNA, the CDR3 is TGTGCCAGCAGTGGGGGACAGGGGCCGCATGAGCAGTACTTC. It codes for CASSGGQGPHEQYF.

CDR3 sequence (DNA): TGTGCCAGTACTGTTTTCGGGCAGCCCCAGCATTTT. Amino acid sequence: CASTVFGQPQHF. V gene TRBV19 combines with J gene TRBJ1-5; D gene unclear. The V end lost 7 bases, the J end lost 7 bases, and 11 bases lay between the germline ends. The CDR3 covers 12 residues. CDR1 and CDR2 (germline): LNHDA, SQIVND (reference sequence).

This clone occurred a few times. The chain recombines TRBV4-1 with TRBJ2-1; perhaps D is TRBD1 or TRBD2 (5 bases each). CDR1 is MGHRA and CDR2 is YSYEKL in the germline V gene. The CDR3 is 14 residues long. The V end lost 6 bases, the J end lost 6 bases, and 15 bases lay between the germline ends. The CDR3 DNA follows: TGCGCCAGCAGTTCGGGACCCCCAGGCAATGAGCAGTTCTTC. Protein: CASSSGPPGNEQFF.

DNA of the CDR3: TGTGCCAGCAGCCCGACTAGCGGGGGGGCCAATGAGCAGTTCTTC. As protein: CASSPTSGGANEQFF. The chain links TRBV7-9 to TRBJ2-1, with 14 bases matching TRBD2. The CDR3 is 15 amino acids. J lost 6 bases, V lost 5 bases, and 3 bases had no gene match. The germline gives CDR1 SEHNR, CDR2 FQNEAQ (reference sequence).

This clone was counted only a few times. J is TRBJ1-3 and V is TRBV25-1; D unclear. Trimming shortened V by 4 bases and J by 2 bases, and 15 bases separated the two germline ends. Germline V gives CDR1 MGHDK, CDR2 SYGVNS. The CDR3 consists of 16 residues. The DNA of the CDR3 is TGTGCCAGCAGTGCCACATCGGGTGTAGCTGGAAACACCATATATTTT. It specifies CASSATSGVAGNTIYF. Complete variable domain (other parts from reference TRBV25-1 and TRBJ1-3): EADIYQTPRYLVIGTGKKITLECSQTMGHDKMYWYQQDPGMELHLIHYSYGVNSTEKGDLSSESTVSRIRTEHFPLTLESARPSHTSQYLCASSATSGVAGNTIYFGEGSWLTVV.